The clone carrying this T cell receptor (beta chain) was detected ten times or more. The data belong to a study of T cells in Graves' hyperthyroidism and ophthalmopathy. Study as a whole: Staff took peripheral blood when the initial diagnosis was made, before any treatment began.

RNA transcripts were the template for amplifying TCR beta CDR3 regions. When the TCR CDR3 underwent first-round RT-PCR, the HTBI primer set was used. TCRdb ran MiXCR on the multiplex PCR reads and lists one entry per CDR3 protein. The sample has approximately 720,000 distinct CDR3 sequences; around a sixth are singletons. This blood was taken when hyperthyroidism was first diagnosed, before any ophthalmopathy symptoms existed. Fresh peripheral blood, around 9.3 ml of it, supplied the PBMCs. The sample was blood. This receptor was obtained from a woman aged 45-65 years with Graves' hyperthyroidism that later progressed to Graves' ophthalmopathy.

CDR3 loop: CASTPSGAGHEQYF. The CDR3 coding sequence is TGTGCCAGCACCCCTTCGGGGGCTGGCCACGAGCAGTACTTC. V and J are TRBV12-3 or TRBV12-4 and TRBJ2-7; the D call may be TRBD1 or TRBD2 (6 bases each). The CDR3 loop spans 14 amino acids. Between the trimmed V and J ends, which lost 7 bases and 5 bases, there was a span of 18 bases.